These T cell receptor beta chains were read from a single sample in a study of blood T cell repertoires in COVID-19. Assay: immunoSEQ multiplex PCR; the TCRdb copy retains only in-frame clones and omits some. The sample records 250,000 or so clones, around 90% being singletons. Sequencing was carried out using PBMCs or T cells enriched from blood (not recorded which). The receptors here all came from a woman aged 30 to 39 who had been exposed to COVID-19. CDR3s include the opening cysteine and the closing phenylalanine or tryptophan. The D gene is left open where the match is weak. The listing skips clone size in some rows; elsewhere it reads once, few, many or a size class.

size | D | J | V | CDR3 | DNA
NA | NA | TRBJ2-1 | TRBV5-1 | CASSQDTRAYNEQFF | TGCGCCAGCAGCCAGGACACTCGGGCCTACAATGAGCAGTTCTTC
NA | TRBD2 | TRBJ2-3 | TRBV7-8 | CASEASGRTDTQYF | TGTGCCAGCGAGGCTAGCGGGAGGACAGATACGCAGTATTTT
NA | TRBD2 | TRBJ2-4 | TRBV19 | CASSLERTSGSSKNIQYF | TGTGCCAGTAGTCTAGAAAGGACTAGCGGGAGTTCCAAAAACATTCAGTACTTC
NA | NA | TRBJ2-2 | TRBV19 | CASSIGGIPNTGELFF | TGTGCCAGTAGTATAGGCGGGATCCCGAACACCGGGGAGCTGTTTTTT
NA | NA | TRBJ2-7 | TRBV11-1 | CASSSSLSSYEQYF | TGTGCCAGCAGCTCTAGTCTCAGTTCCTACGAGCAGTACTTC
NA | NA | TRBJ2-2 | TRBV30 | CAWSVEGANTGELFF | TGTGCCTGGAGTGTTGAGGGGGCGAACACCGGGGAGCTGTTTTTT
NA | TRBD1 | TRBJ1-4 | TRBV28 | CASSLAGGSTNEKLFF | TGTGCCAGCAGTTTAGCAGGGGGCTCAACTAATGAAAAACTGTTTTTT
NA | NA | TRBJ2-1 | TRBV7-2 | CASSWEISYNEQFF | TGTGCCAGCAGCTGGGAGATCTCCTACAATGAGCAGTTCTTC
NA | TRBD2 | TRBJ2-7 | TRBV27 | CASSLSGGYEQYF | TGTGCCAGCAGTTTATCGGGAGGGTACGAGCAGTACTTC
NA | NA | TRBJ2-7 | TRBV5-1 | CASSLTSGIHEQYF | TGCGCCAGCAGCTTGACCTCAGGGATCCACGAGCAGTACTTC
NA | NA | TRBJ1-1 | TRBV11-2 | CASSSTGAFF | TGTGCCAGCAGCTCGACGGGGGCTTTCTTT
NA | TRBD2 | TRBJ2-1 | TRBV7-6 | CASSLEGGGYNEQFF | TGTGCCAGCAGCTTGGAGGGCGGGGGATACAATGAGCAGTTCTTC
NA | NA | TRBJ2-7 | TRBV23-1 | CASSQRGCYEQYF | TGCGCCAGCAGTCAACGAGGTTGCTACGAGCAGTACTTC
NA | NA | TRBJ1-4 | TRBV2 | CASSVKGASGKLFF | TGTGCCAGCAGTGTAAAAGGGGCTTCCGGGAAACTGTTTTTT
NA | TRBD2 | TRBJ2-2 | TRBV5-1 | CASSPGLAGANGELFF | TGCGCCAGCAGCCCGGGACTAGCGGGCGCTAACGGGGAGCTGTTTTTT
NA | TRBD2 | TRBJ2-1 | TRBV11-2 | CASSFLGLKGNEQFF | TGTGCCAGCAGCTTTCTGGGACTAAAGGGCAATGAGCAGTTCTTC
NA | NA | TRBJ2-3 | TRBV9 | CASSSMREDTQYF | TGTGCCAGCAGCTCGATGAGGGAAGATACGCAGTATTTT
NA | TRBD1 | TRBJ1-1 | TRBV11-2 | CASSHTSNRGTEAFF | TGTGCCAGCAGCCACACCTCGAACAGGGGCACTGAAGCTTTCTTT
NA | NA | TRBJ1-1 | TRBV11-2 | CASSLGTSNTEAFF | TGTGCCAGCAGCTTAGGGACATCGAACACTGAAGCTTTCTTT
NA | NA | TRBJ2-7 | TRBV28 | CASSFVRNPGREQYF | TGTGCCAGCAGTTTTGTAAGGAACCCGGGTCGGGAGCAGTACTTC
NA | NA | TRBJ1-5 | TRBV7-8 | CASSGGRVGDQPQHF | TGTGCCAGCAGCGGGGGGAGAGTGGGAGATCAGCCCCAGCATTTT
once | TRBD1 | TRBJ2-7 | TRBV9 | CASSVGGGRGSYEQYF | TGTGCCAGCAGCGTAGGAGGGGGCAGGGGTTCCTACGAGCAGTACTTC
NA | TRBD2 | TRBJ2-2 | TRBV7-3 | CASSLTRGLAGGPGGELFF | TGTGCCAGCAGCTTAACGAGAGGACTAGCGGGAGGGCCAGGCGGGGAGCTGTTTTTT
NA | NA | TRBJ2-3 | TRBV7-2 | CASSLVAGSADTQYF | TGTGCCAGCAGCTTAGTGGCGGGATCAGCAGATACGCAGTATTTT
NA | TRBD1 | TRBJ1-6 | TRBV27 | CASSLVGQGYSPLHF | TGTGCCAGCAGTTTAGTGGGACAGGGATATTCACCCCTCCACTTT
NA | TRBD1 | TRBJ1-1 | TRBV19 | CASSTDRGRLRTEAFF | TGTGCCAGTAGTACCGACAGGGGGCGTTTGCGCACTGAAGCTTTCTTT
NA | NA | TRBJ1-6 | TRBV6-6 | CASSYNPISPLHF | TGTGCCAGCAGTTACAACCCTATTTCACCCCTCCACTTT
NA | NA | TRBJ1-1 | TRBV6-5 | CASRYAKTGNTEAFF | TGTGCCAGCAGATACGCCAAGACAGGGAACACTGAAGCTTTCTTT
NA | TRBD2 | TRBJ2-7 | TRBV7-8 | CASSKGREREAVLYEQYF | TGTGCCAGCAGCAAAGGGAGGGAGCGGGAGGCGGTTCTCTACGAGCAGTACTTC
NA | NA | TRBJ2-2 | TRBV4-1 | CASSQEGRGGGTGELFF | TGCGCCAGCAGCCAAGAGGGTAGGGGGGGCGGCACCGGGGAGCTGTTTTTT
NA | NA | TRBJ1-1 | TRBV20-1 | CSAGEDTEAFF | TGCAGTGCAGGGGAGGACACTGAAGCTTTCTTT
NA | TRBD1 | TRBJ1-2 | TRBV15 | CATSRTGTESSNYGYTF | TGTGCCACCAGCAGAACCGGGACAGAGTCATCTAACTATGGCTACACCTTC
NA | NA | TRBJ1-1 | TRBV20-1 | CSAPINTEAFF | TGCAGTGCGCCTATAAACACTGAAGCTTTCTTT
NA | NA | TRBJ2-2 | TRBV10-3 | CAISESFLGGPGELFF | TGTGCCATCAGTGAGTCCTTCCTGGGGGGACCCGGGGAGCTGTTTTTT
NA | TRBD1 | TRBJ1-1 | TRBV7-9 | CASSRLGQVNTEAFF | TGTGCCAGCAGCAGACTGGGACAGGTGAACACTGAAGCTTTCTTT
NA | TRBD2 | TRBJ2-2 | TRBV29-1 | CSVDGSGANTGELFF | TGCAGCGTTGATGGTAGCGGGGCTAACACCGGGGAGCTGTTTTTT
NA | NA | TRBJ1-5 | TRBV14 | CASSQGGNQPQHF | TGTGCCAGCAGCCAAGGAGGCAATCAGCCCCAGCATTTT
NA | TRBD1 | TRBJ2-5 | TRBV19 | CASSMTGGAETQYF | TGTGCCAGTAGTATGACAGGGGGCGCGGAGACCCAGTACTTC
NA | NA | TRBJ2-4 | TRBV7-9 | CASSPPSGEAKNIQYF | TGTGCCAGCAGCCCCCCATCCGGGGAGGCCAAAAACATTCAGTACTTC
NA | TRBD1 | TRBJ1-1 | TRBV20-1 | CSASSVTGMNTEAFF | TGCAGTGCTAGTAGCGTGACAGGGATGAACACTGAAGCTTTCTTT
NA | TRBD1 | TRBJ2-5 | TRBV15 | CATSQGVRQETQYF | TGTGCCACCAGTCAGGGGGTGCGCCAAGAGACCCAGTACTTC
NA | NA | TRBJ2-1 | TRBV3-1/TRBV3-2 | CASSQDNVADEQFF | TGTGCCAGCAGCCAAGATAATGTAGCCGATGAGCAGTTCTTC
few | NA | TRBJ1-1 | TRBV11-1 | CASRPRIQTMNTEAFF | TGTGCCAGCAGACCCAGGATACAGACGATGAACACTGAAGCTTTCTTT
once | NA | TRBJ1-1 | TRBV30 | CAWRRQSHTEAFF | TGTGCCTGGAGAAGACAGAGCCACACTGAAGCTTTCTTT
NA | TRBD1 | TRBJ2-7 | TRBV10-1 | CASSESPGTGDHEQYF | TGCGCCAGCAGTGAGTCCCCCGGGACAGGGGATCACGAGCAGTACTTC
NA | NA | TRBJ2-3 | TRBV9 | CASSVGGQLTDTQYF | TGTGCCAGCAGCGTAGGAGGACAGCTCACAGATACGCAGTATTTT
NA | NA | TRBJ2-1 | TRBV3-1/TRBV3-2 | CASSQSARDYNEQFF | TGTGCCAGCAGCCAAAGTGCGCGGGACTACAATGAGCAGTTCTTC
NA | TRBD2 | TRBJ2-1 | TRBV6-5 | CASRWTSAGEQFF | TGTGCCAGCAGGTGGACTAGCGCGGGTGAGCAGTTCTTC